The sequence of this T cell receptor (beta chain) was determined in a study of beta chain features in type 1 diabetes. Study observations and caveats: The naive, central memory and Treg TCRB repertoires of patients appeared to be more similar to one another than those of healthy donors. All four CD4+ subsets from Type 1 diabetes patients carried moderately but significantly shorter TCRB CDR3s.

The ends lost 4 bases at V and 3 bases at J; junction bases unmatched: 14. Germline V gene sequence: CDR1 SNHLY, CDR2 FYNNEI. This CDR3 is 19 amino acids long. The whole isolated RNA underwent reverse transcription, so sequencing captured expressed TCRB transcripts. Some clones are missing from TCRdb's copy, which holds only in-frame ones; the method was immunoSEQ multiplex PCR. The sample shows 250,000 to 350,000 clones, 14% to 15% of them seen only once. There are a few counts of this clone. Its antigen remains unknown. Material for sequencing was naive CD4+ T cells from blood. The clonotype was recovered from a man younger than 30 with type 1 diabetes. The chain recombines TRBV2 with TRBJ2-3; 12 bases are shared with TRBD2. CDR3 residues: CASSAIRYGTSGRTDTQYF. The CDR3 DNA reads TGTGCCAGCAGTGCCATACGTTACGGAACTAGCGGGAGGACAGATACGCAGTATTTT.